Sequencing of this T cell receptor (beta chain) was carried out in a study of blood T cell repertoires in COVID-19. Overall study context: The samples span acute and convalescent COVID-19 from the United States, Italy and Spain.

As handled by the study authors: By means of reference gene primer amplification, nucleated cell counts were estimated. The method was immunoSEQ multiplex PCR; TCRdb's version includes in-frame clones alone and lacks a portion of them. V and J calls and clone size come straight from that table; D and trimming were deduced from the DNA. The profile shows about 170,000 clones, around four fifths of them singletons. The germline V gene has CDR1 SGHRS and CDR2 YFSETQ. J gave up 4 bases and V 0 bases, and 11 bases lay outside the gene matches. This CDR3 region has 17 residues. This clonotype originated in a woman of 80 years or more with COVID-19, enrolled during active disease. This sequence joins TRBV5-1 and TRBJ1-1, with 8 bases identical to TRBD1. Source material: peripheral blood. CDR3 protein: CASSLAVTGAGVTEAFF. The CDR3 region has the DNA TGCGCCAGCAGCTTGGCCGTGACAGGGGCAGGGGTCACTGAAGCTTTCTTT.